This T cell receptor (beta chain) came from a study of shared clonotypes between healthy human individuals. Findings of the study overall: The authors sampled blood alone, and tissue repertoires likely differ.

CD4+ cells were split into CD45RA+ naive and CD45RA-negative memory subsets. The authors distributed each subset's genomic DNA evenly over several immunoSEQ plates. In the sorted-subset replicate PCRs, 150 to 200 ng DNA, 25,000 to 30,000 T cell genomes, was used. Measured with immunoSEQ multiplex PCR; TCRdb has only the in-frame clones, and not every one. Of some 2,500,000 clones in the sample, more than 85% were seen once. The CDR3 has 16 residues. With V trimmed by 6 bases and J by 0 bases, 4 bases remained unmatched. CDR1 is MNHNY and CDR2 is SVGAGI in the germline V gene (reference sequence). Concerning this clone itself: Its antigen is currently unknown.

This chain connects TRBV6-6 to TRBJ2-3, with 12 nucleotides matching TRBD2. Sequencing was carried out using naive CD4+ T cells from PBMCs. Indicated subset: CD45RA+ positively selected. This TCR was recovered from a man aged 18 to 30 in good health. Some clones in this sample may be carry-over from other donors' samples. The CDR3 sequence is CASRIGTSGSTDTQYF. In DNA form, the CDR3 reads TGTGCCAGCAGAATAGGGACTAGCGGGAGCACAGATACGCAGTATTTT.